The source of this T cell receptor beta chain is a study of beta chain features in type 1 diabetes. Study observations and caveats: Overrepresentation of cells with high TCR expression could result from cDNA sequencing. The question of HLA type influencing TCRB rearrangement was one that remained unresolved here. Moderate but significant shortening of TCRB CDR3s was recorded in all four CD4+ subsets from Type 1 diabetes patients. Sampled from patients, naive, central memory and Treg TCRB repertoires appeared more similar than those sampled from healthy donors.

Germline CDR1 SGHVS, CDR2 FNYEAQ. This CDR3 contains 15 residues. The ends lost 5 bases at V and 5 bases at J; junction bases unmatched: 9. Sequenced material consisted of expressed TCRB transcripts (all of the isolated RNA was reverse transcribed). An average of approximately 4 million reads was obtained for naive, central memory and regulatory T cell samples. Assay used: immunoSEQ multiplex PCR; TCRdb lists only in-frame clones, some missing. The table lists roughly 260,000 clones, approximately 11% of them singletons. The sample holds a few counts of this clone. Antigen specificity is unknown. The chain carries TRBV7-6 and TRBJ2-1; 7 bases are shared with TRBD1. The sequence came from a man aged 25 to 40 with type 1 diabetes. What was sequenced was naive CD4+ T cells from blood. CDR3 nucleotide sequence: TGTGCCAGCAGCAGTAGACAGGGTCTGGACAATGAGCAGTTCTTC. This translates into CASSSRQGLDNEQFF.